This entry lists 24 T cell receptor beta chains sequenced from one sample in a study of TIL therapy for anti-PD-1-resistant metastatic lung cancer. This sample's time point: pre-treatment sample, taken before nivolumab and TIL therapy. The tumor samples were excised metastases, mostly pleural nodules or supraclavicular lymph nodes. This was the immunoSEQ v3 assay. Sequencing used immunoSEQ multiplex PCR; TCRdb keeps in-frame clones, though not all of them. The sample includes about 50,000 clones, 71% seen only once; the top ten take about 6%. Sequencing used tumor tissue, obtained at baseline. These receptors all come from a person between 25 and 79 years old with non-small cell lung cancer.

J is TRBJ1-2 and V is TRBV7-6; no firm D call. V was trimmed by 4 bases and J by 8 bases, leaving 14 bases between them. Germline V lookup: CDR1 SGHVS, CDR2 FNYEAQ. The CDR3 is 13 amino acids. For the CDR3, the DNA is TGTGCCAGCAGCTCGAACCCGGAGGGCGGCTACACCTTC. Translation gives CASSSNPEGGYTF.

The chain links TRBV28 to TRBJ2-2; 14 bases match TRBD2. From germline, CDR1 is MDHEN and CDR2 SYDVKM. The V gene end was trimmed by 7 bases and the J gene end by 3 bases; junction bases not matched to a gene: 16. CDR3 length equals 20 residues. CDR3 nucleotide sequence: TGTGCCAGCACCTATTTCGTGGGACTAGCGGGAGAGGGGCACACCGGGGAGCTGTTTTTT. Translated, it gives CASTYFVGLAGEGHTGELFF.

The chain employs TRBV6-1 and TRBJ2-5, with 7 bases lining up with TRBD2. The germline V gene encodes CDR1 MNHNS and CDR2 SASEGT. The junction had 11 bases not matched to a gene; V was cut back by 9 bases and J by 1 base. There are 15 residues in the CDR3. Written as DNA, the CDR3 is TGTGCCAGTTGGGTGGGGGGGGGAATCCAAGAGACCCAGTACTTC. It encodes CASWVGGGIQETQYF.

This clone has more than one count but fewer than ten. This sequence joins TRBV7-8 and TRBJ2-7, with 8 bases matching TRBD1. In germline, CDR1 is SGHVS, CDR2 FQNEAQ. V shed 5 bases, J shed 3 bases, and the junction held 9 bases outside the gene matches. The CDR3 contains 15 residues. CDR3 sequence reads: CASSPSRQGFYEQYF. CDR3 sequence (DNA): TGTGCCAGCAGCCCCTCGAGACAGGGGTTCTACGAGCAGTACTTC.

The chain joins TRBV6-5 to TRBJ2-5, with 10 bases fitting TRBD2. Germline CDR1 MNHEY, CDR2 SVGAGI. V shed 0 bases and J 4 bases; nucleotides not matched to a gene: 5. CDR3 length: 16 residues. CDR3 coding DNA: TGTGCCAGCAGTTACTCCTCTAGCGGGGGCTTAGAGACCCAGTACTTC. Its protein product is CASSYSSSGGLETQYF.

The chain links TRBV28 to TRBJ2-4, with D possibly matching TRBD2 (5 bases). Trimming removed 5 bases from V and 5 bases from J, with 13 bases in between. Germline V gene sequence: CDR1 MDHEN, CDR2 SYDVKM. The CDR3 extends over 14 amino acids. CDR3 sequence reads: CASSPSGNQNIQYF. The CDR3 bases are TGTGCCAGCAGTCCATCGGGGAACCAAAACATTCAGTACTTC.

The V and J genes are TRBV6-6 and TRBJ1-2, with a weak D call TRBD1 (6 bases). CDR1 is MNHNY and CDR2 is SVGAGI in the germline V gene (reference sequence). The V end lost 11 bases, the J end lost 3 bases, and 19 bases lay between the germline ends. This CDR3 is 14 amino acids long. CDR3 nucleotides: TGTGCCGGGGGGGCCCTAAGGTCGGACTATGGCTACACCTTC. This codes for CAGGALRSDYGYTF.

V gene TRBV5-4 combines with J gene TRBJ2-5, with 7 bases matching TRBD1. The J segment lost 2 bases and the V segment lost 4 bases, leaving 11 bases of the junction unmatched. The CDR3 is made up of 16 amino acids. Germline CDR1 SGHNT, CDR2 YYREEE (reference sequence). The CDR3 DNA reads TGTGCCAGCAGCCCCAGACAGGGTAGGGTTCAAGAGACCCAGTACTTC. It encodes CASSPRQGRVQETQYF.

This sequence joins TRBV9 and TRBJ2-2; unclear D gene. CDR3 length: 15 residues. CDR1 and CDR2 from the germline V gene are SGDLS and YYNGEE. Trimming stripped 2 bases from V and 3 bases from J, with 11 bases between. CDR3 nucleotide sequence: TGTGCCAGCAGCGTGGGGATCAGTGACACCGGGGAGCTGTTTTTT. Amino acids: CASSVGISDTGELFF.

The CDR3 nucleotides are TGTGCCAGCAGCCTCCGACAGAGAGGGAGCACAGATACGCAGTATTTT. It encodes CASSLRQRGSTDTQYF. The chain carries TRBV11-2 and TRBJ2-3; D may be TRBD1 or TRBD2 (5 bases each). Trimming took off 5 bases at V and 0 bases at J, with 15 bases between the two ends. Germline V gives CDR1 SGHAT, CDR2 FQNNGV. The CDR3 sequence is 16 residues long. The full variable domain, in which reference TRBV11-2 and TRBJ2-3 provide the parts outside the CDR3, is EAGVAQSPRYKIIEKRQSVAFWCNPISGHATLYWYQQILGQGPKLLIQFQNNGVVDDSQLPKDRFSAERLKGVDSTLKIQPAKLEDSAVYLCASSLRQRGSTDTQYFGPGTRLTVL.

The rearrangement links TRBV16 to TRBJ2-5; no clear D gene. Trimming took 0 bases from V and 1 from J, leaving 6 bases between them. From germline, CDR1 is KGHSY and CDR2 FQNENV. This CDR3 is 14 amino acids long. CDR3 sequence reads: CASSQSPLQETQYF. In DNA form, the CDR3 reads TGTGCCAGCAGCCAATCCCCTCTCCAAGAGACCCAGTACTTC.

The sample holds a few counts of this clone. This chain joins TRBV9 and TRBJ1-3; D not certain. Between the trimmed V and J ends, which lost 0 bases and 0 bases, there was a span of 16 bases. CDR1 is SGDLS and CDR2 is YYNGEE in the germline V gene. This CDR3 region has 18 residues. The CDR3 loop is CASSVAATAGSSGNTIYF. The CDR3 DNA sequence: TGTGCCAGCAGCGTAGCCGCCACGGCGGGGAGCTCTGGAAACACCATATATTTT.

This clone was counted at least ten times. This chain connects TRBV28 to TRBJ1-1, with 8 bases that match TRBD1. The CDR3 is 14 amino acids. In germline, CDR1 is MDHEN, CDR2 SYDVKM. Losses at the gene ends were 5 bases for V and 1 base for J; bases not matched to a gene: 3. The CDR3 DNA follows: TGTGCCAGCAGTGCAGGGGGCGCGAACACTGAAGCTTTCTTT. Protein product: CASSAGGANTEAFF.

The chain employs TRBV6-1 and TRBJ2-1; TRBD1 aligns across 7 bases. V gave up 0 bases and J gave up 2 bases; unmatched junction bases: 4. The CDR3 has 16 residues. CDR1 is MNHNS and CDR2 is SASEGT in the germline V gene. CDR3 DNA sequence: TGTGCCAGCAGTGAAGCGACTGACAGGGCCTACAATGAGCAGTTCTTC. This encodes CASSEATDRAYNEQFF.

Concerning this clone: The sample contains more than one DNA sequence encoding this CDR3. This chain's CDR3 is CASSVGIYEQYF. The CDR3 bases are TGTGCCAGCAGTGTCGGGATCTACGAGCAGTACTTC. The J gene is TRBJ2-7, the V gene TRBV28, with TRBD2 as a possible D gene (5 bases). Trimming removed 5 bases from V and 3 bases from J, with 8 bases in between. This CDR3 is 12 amino acids long. Germline CDR1 is MDHEN and CDR2 is SYDVKM. Full variable domain (rest looked up from reference TRBV28 and TRBJ2-7): DVKVTQSSRYLVKRTGEKVFLECVQDMDHENMFWYRQDPGLGLRLIYFSYDVKMKEKGDIPEGYSVSREKKERFSLILESASTNQTSMYLCASSVGIYEQYFGPGTRLTVT.

The V gene is TRBV7-3, the J gene TRBJ1-6; unclear D gene. CDR1 and CDR2 from the germline V gene are SGHTA and FQGTGA. Trimming stripped 5 bases from V and 2 bases from J, with 4 bases between. The CDR3 covers 13 residues. This CDR3 is CASSRTYNSPLHF. The DNA for the CDR3 is TGTGCCAGCAGCCGGACCTATAATTCACCCCTCCACTTT.

In this sample, this clone turned up a few times. This chain uses TRBV9 with TRBJ1-3; perhaps TRBD1 as D (6 bases). This CDR3 spans 15 amino acids. Trimming removed 0 bases at V and 4 bases at J, with 11 bases between. Germline V CDR1 and CDR2: SGDLS, YYNGEE. The CDR3 bases are TGTGCCAGCAGCGTAGCGGACAGTCGGGGAAACACCATATATTTT. It codes for CASSVADSRGNTIYF. Complete variable domain (other parts from reference TRBV9 and TRBJ1-3): DSGVTQTPKHLITATGQRVTLRCSPRSGDLSVYWYQQSLDQGLQFLIQYYNGEERAKGNILERFSAQQFPDLHSELNLSSLELGDSALYFCASSVADSRGNTIYFGEGSWLTVV.

This sequence joins TRBV7-2 and TRBJ1-2; no clear D. The germline V gene encodes CDR1 SGHTA and CDR2 FQGNSA. The V end lost 1 base, the J end lost 8 bases, and 14 bases lay between the germline ends. The length of the CDR3 is 14 residues. For the CDR3, the DNA is TGTGCCAGCAGCTTAGGTCCGGGTATAGGAGGCTACACCTTC. The encoded protein is CASSLGPGIGGYTF.

The CDR3 loop is CASSPRLSGSGANEQFF. CDR3 sequence (DNA): TGTGCCAGCTCACCTCGCTTGAGCGGGAGCGGGGCCAATGAGCAGTTCTTC. The chain has TRBV18 and TRBJ2-1, with 8 bases aligning to TRBD2. V lost 3 bases to trimming and J lost 6 bases; unmatched junction nucleotides: 13. CDR1 KGHSH and CDR2 LQKENI come from the germline V gene. The CDR3 is 17 residues long.

The gene calls are TRBV5-6 and TRBJ1-2; D unclear. V lost 2 bases and J lost 2, with 7 bases in between. This CDR3 spans 13 amino acids. Germline V gives CDR1 SGHDT, CDR2 YYEEEE. The chain's CDR3 is CASSLGGNYGYTF. In nucleotides, the CDR3 is TGTGCCAGCAGCTTAGGAGGAAACTATGGCTACACCTTC.

In its sample, this clone was seen once. CDR3 protein: CASSKEGSFLNEQFF. The CDR3 DNA sequence: TGTGCCAGCAGTAAAGAGGGGTCCTTTCTCAATGAGCAGTTCTTC. The chain carries TRBV6-5 and TRBJ2-1, with D perhaps assigned TRBD1 or TRBD2 (5 bases each). The CDR3 totals 15 residues. V was clipped by 5 bases and J by 6 bases, with 17 bases between them. The germline V gene has CDR1 MNHEY and CDR2 SVGAGI.

V usage is TRBV7-2 and J usage is TRBJ2-5, with D possibly called TRBD1 or TRBD2 (6 bases each). V was trimmed by 5 bases and J by 5 bases, leaving 12 bases between them. CDR1 SGHTA and CDR2 FQGNSA come from the germline V gene. The CDR3 is 13 residues long. DNA of the CDR3: TGTGCCAGCAGCAGGGGGGTGGACGAGACCCAGTACTTC. Encoded protein: CASSRGVDETQYF.

The CDR3 spells CASSGRWETQYF. CDR3 in DNA: TGCGCCAGCTCCGGTCGGTGGGAGACCCAGTACTTC. This chain links TRBV5-1 with TRBJ2-5; D call uncertain. V shed 7 bases and J shed 5 bases, with 12 bases lying between them. This CDR3 has 12 amino acids. The germline CDR1 and CDR2 sequences are SGHRS and YFSETQ.

This clone was found a few times. The chain combines TRBV7-8 with TRBJ2-5; D not certain. The CDR3 length is 16 residues. CDR1 is SGHVS, CDR2 FQNEAQ, per germline. V lost 4 bases, J lost 1 base, and 16 bases lay in between. DNA of the CDR3: TGTGCCAGCAGCTCACCATACCGACTCACCCAAGAGACCCAGTACTTC. Its translation: CASSSPYRLTQETQYF. Full variable domain (missing parts from reference TRBV7-8 and TRBJ2-5): GAGVSQSPRYKVAKRGQDVALRCDPISGHVSLFWYQQALGQGPEFLTYFQNEAQLDKSGLPSDRFFAERPEGSVSTLKIQRTQQEDSAVYLCASSSPYRLTQETQYFGPGTRLLVL.